Included here is one T cell receptor beta chain sequence, with context. What it binds is not known. The data were obtained in a study of cytomegalovirus exposure and HLA in healthy donors. Study details: The platform used for the approximately 130 validation repertoires matched that of the roughly 670 first-cohort repertoires, a later analysis reported. Points from the study as a whole: Cytomegalovirus status, reportedly, was diagnosed with high specificity and sensitivity by the classifier. Some TCR beta chains (more than 150 of them) were listed as cytomegalovirus-associated. The authors confirmed in vitro that a few CMV-associated chains were specific for CMV antigens.

Assay used: immunoSEQ multiplex PCR; TCRdb lists only in-frame clones, some missing. The sample yields approximately 280,000 clones, roughly 85% seen once. CDR3 length: 13 residues. The V end was cut by 2 bases, the J end by 6 bases, with 11 bases between. CDR1 SGHDT and CDR2 YYEEEE come from the germline V gene. The chain employs TRBV5-6 and TRBJ1-2; D gene uncertain. The TCR comes from a woman in her late teens or twenties in good health and CMV-seronegative. The sequencing input was PBMCs. CDR3 bases: TGTGCCAGCAGCTTTGGAGGGTATGATGGCTACACCTTC. It specifies CASSFGGYDGYTF.